This T cell receptor (beta chain) was recovered during a study of blood T cell repertoires in COVID-19. Study-wide context: Both acute and convalescent COVID-19 samples were obtained from the United States, Italy and Spain. Sources were T cells, B-cell-depleted T cells, or PBMCs; the material itself was cDNA or gDNA.

In the original workflow: Using reference gene primer amplification, nucleated cell counts were estimated. Repertoires were generated with immunoSEQ multiplex PCR, while TCRdb's copy carries only in-frame clones and drops some. V and J calls and clone size follow that table, whereas D and trimming were derived from the DNA. This table has 95,000 to 150,000 clones, approximately 90% appearing once. There are 16 residues in the CDR3. V lost 5 bases to trimming and J lost 0 bases; unmatched junction nucleotides: 1. Germline-derived CDR1 and CDR2 are SGHVS and FNYEAQ. The clonotype comes from a woman of 80 years or more with acute or convalescent COVID-19. Material: peripheral blood. V is TRBV7-6 and J is TRBJ2-1; 13 bases line up with TRBD2. The CDR3 sequence: CASSGLAGASYNEQFF. In nucleotides, the CDR3 is TGTGCCAGCAGCGGACTAGCGGGGGCCTCCTACAATGAGCAGTTCTTC.